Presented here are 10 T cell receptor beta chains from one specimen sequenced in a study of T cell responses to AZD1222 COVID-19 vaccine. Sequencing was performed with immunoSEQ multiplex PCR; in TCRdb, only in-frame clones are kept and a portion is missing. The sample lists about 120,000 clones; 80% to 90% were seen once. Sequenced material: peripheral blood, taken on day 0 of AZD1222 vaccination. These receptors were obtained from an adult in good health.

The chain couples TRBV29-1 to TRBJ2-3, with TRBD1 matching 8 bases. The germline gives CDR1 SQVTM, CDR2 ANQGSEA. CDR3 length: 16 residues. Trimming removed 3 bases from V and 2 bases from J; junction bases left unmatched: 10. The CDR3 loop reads CSVDAPGQAITDTQYF. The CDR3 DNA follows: TGCAGCGTTGATGCCCCGGGACAGGCAATCACAGATACGCAGTATTTT.

This CDR3 reads CASSGNARDEQFF. The CDR3 nucleotides read TGTGCCAGCTCAGGGAACGCTCGGGATGAGCAGTTCTTC. The chain employs TRBV18 and TRBJ2-1; D unresolved. From germline, CDR1 is KGHSH and CDR2 LQKENI. V was trimmed by 5 bases and J by 8 bases, leaving 13 bases between them. CDR3 length: 13 amino acids.

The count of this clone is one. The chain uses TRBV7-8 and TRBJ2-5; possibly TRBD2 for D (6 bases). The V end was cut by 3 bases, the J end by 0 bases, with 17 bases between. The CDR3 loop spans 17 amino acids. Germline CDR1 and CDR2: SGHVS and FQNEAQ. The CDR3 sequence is CASSFWRDRPYQETQYF. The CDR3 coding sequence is TGTGCCAGCAGCTTTTGGAGGGACCGACCGTACCAAGAGACCCAGTACTTC.

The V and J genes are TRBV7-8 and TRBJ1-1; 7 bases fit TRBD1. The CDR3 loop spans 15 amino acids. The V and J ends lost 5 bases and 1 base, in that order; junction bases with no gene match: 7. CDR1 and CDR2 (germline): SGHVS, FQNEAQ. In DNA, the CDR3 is TGTGCCAGCAGCCGTGTGGGACAGTGGAACACTGAAGCTTTCTTT. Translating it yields CASSRVGQWNTEAFF.

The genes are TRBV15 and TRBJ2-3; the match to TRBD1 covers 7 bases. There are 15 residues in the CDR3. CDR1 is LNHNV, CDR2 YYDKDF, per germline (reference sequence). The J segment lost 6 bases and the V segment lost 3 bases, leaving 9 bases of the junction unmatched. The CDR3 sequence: CATSSSGQPTDTQYF. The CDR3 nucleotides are TGTGCCACCAGCAGCTCGGGACAGCCAACGGATACGCAGTATTTT.

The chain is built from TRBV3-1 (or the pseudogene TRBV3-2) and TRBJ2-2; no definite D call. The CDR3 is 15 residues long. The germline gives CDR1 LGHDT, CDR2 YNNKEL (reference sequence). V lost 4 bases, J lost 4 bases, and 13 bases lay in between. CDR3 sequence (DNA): TGTGCCAGCAGCCCCCGGACCCATGGCACCGGGGAGCTGTTTTTT. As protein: CASSPRTHGTGELFF.

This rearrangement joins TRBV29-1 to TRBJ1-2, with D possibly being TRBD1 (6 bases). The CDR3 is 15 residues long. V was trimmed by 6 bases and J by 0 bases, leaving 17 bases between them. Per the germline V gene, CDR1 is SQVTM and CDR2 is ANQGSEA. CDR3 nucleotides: TGCAGCGTCCAACCATTCAGGGGCGCTAACTATGGCTACACCTTC. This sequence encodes CSVQPFRGANYGYTF. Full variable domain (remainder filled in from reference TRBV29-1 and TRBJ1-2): SAVISQKPSRDICQRGTSLTIQCQVDSQVTMMFWYRQQPGQSLTLIATANQGSEATYESGFVIDKFPISRPNLTFSTLTVSNMSPEDSSIYLCSVQPFRGANYGYTFGSGTRLTVV.

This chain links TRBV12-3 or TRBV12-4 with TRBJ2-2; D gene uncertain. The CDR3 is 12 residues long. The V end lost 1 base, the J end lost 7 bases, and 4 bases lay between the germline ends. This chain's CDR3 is CASSLGGGELFF. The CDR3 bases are TGTGCCAGCAGTTTAGGCGGCGGGGAGCTGTTTTTT.

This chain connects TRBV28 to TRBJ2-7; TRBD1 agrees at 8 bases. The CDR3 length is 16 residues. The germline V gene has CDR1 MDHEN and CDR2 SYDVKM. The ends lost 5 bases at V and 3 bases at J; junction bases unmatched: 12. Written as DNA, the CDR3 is TGTGCCAGCAGTAGTCCCCGGGACAGGCGCTACTACGAGCAGTACTTC. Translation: CASSSPRDRRYYEQYF.

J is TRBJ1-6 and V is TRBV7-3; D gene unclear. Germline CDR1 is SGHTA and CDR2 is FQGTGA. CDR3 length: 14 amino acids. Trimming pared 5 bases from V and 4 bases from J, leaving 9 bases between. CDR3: CASSQDAYNSPLHF. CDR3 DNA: TGTGCCAGCAGCCAGGATGCATATAATTCACCCCTCCACTTT.